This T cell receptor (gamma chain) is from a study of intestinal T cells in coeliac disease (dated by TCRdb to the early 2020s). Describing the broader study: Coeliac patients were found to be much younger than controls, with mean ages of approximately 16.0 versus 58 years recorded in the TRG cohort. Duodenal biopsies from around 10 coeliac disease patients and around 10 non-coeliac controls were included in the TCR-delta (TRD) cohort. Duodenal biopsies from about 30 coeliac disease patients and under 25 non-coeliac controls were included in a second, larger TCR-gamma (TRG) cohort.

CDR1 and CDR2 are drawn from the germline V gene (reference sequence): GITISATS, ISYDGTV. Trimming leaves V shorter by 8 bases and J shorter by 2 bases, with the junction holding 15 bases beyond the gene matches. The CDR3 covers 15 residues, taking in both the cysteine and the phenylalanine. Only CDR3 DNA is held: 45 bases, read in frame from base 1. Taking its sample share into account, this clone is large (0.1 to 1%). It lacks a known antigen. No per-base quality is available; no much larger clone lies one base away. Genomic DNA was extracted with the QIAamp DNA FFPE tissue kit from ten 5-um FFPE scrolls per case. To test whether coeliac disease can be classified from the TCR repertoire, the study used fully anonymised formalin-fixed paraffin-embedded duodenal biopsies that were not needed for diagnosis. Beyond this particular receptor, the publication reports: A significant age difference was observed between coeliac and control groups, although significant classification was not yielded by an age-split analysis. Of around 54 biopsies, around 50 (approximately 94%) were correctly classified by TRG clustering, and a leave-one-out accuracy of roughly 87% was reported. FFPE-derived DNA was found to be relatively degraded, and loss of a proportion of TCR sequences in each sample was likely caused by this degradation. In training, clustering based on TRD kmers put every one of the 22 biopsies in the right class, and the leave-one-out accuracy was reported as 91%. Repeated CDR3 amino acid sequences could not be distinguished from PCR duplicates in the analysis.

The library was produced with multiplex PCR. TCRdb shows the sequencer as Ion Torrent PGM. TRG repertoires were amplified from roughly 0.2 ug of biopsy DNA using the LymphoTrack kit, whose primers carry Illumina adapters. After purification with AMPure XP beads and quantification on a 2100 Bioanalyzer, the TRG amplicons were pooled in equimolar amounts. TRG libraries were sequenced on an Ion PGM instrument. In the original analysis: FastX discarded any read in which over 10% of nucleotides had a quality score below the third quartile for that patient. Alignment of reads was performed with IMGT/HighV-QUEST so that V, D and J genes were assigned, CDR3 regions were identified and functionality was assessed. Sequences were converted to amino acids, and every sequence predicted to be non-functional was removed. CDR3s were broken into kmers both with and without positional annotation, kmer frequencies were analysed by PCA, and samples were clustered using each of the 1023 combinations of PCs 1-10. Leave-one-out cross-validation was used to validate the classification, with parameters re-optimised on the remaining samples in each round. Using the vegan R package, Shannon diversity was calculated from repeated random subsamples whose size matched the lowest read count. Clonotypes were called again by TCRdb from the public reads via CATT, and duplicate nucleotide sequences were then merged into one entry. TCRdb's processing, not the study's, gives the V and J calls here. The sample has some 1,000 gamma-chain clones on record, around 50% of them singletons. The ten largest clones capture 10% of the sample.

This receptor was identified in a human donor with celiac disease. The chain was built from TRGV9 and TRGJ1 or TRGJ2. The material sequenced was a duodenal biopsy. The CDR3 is CALSLPQFHYYKKLF. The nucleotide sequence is TGTGCCTTGTCCCTCCCTCAGTTTCATTATTATAAGAAACTCTTT.